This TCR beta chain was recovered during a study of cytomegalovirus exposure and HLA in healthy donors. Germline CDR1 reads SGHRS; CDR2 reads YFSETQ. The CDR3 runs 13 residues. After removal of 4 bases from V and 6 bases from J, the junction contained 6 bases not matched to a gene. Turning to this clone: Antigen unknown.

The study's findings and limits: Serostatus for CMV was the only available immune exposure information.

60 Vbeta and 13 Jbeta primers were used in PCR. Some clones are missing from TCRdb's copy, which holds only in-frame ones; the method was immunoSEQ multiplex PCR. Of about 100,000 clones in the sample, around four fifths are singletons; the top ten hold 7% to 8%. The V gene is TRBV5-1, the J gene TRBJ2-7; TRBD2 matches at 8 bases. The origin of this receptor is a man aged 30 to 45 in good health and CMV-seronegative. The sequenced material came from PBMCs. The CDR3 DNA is TGCGCCAGCAGCCCAACACTAGCGGTCGAGCAGTACTTC. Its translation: CASSPTLAVEQYF.